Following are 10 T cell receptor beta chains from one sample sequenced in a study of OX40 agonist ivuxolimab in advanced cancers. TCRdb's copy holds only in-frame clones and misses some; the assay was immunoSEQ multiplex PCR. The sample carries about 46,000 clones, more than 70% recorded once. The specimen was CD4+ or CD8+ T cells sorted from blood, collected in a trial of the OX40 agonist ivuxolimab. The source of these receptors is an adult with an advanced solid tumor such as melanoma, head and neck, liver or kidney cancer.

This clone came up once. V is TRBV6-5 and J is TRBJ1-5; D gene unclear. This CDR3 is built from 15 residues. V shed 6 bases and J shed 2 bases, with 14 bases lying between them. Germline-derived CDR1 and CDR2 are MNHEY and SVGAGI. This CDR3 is CASSPSRGGNQPQHF. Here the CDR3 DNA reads TGTGCCAGCAGCCCATCCCGGGGTGGCAATCAGCCCCAGCATTTT.

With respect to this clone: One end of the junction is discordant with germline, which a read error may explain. The CDR3 here is CASSPDWSSYNSPLHF. As DNA, the CDR3 is TGCGCCAGCAGCCCGGACTGGAGCTCCTATAATTCACCCCTCCACTTT. The genes are TRBV7-9 and TRBJ1-6, with D hard to call. Germline V gene lookup returns CDR1 SEHNR and CDR2 FQNEAQ (reference sequence). This CDR3 has 16 residues.

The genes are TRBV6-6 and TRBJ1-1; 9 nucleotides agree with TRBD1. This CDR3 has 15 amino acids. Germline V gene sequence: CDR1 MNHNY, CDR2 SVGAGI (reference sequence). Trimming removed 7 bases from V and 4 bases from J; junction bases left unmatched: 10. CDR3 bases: TGTGCCAGCAAGGCCGTAGGACAGGGGTCCACTGAAGCTTTCTTT. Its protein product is CASKAVGQGSTEAFF.

The CDR3 DNA follows: TGTGCCAGCAGTGTAAGGACAGGCGAGGCCTCCTACGAGCAGTACTTC. Translated: CASSVRTGEASYEQYF. The V gene is TRBV27, the J gene TRBJ2-7, with 7 nucleotides matching TRBD1. This CDR3 spans 16 amino acids. Germline CDR1 reads MNHEY; CDR2 reads SMNVEV (reference sequence). Trimming took 5 bases from V and 0 from J; bases not matched to a gene: 10.

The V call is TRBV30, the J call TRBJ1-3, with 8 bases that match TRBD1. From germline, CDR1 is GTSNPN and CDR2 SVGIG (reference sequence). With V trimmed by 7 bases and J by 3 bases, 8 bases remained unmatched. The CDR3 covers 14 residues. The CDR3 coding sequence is TGTGCCTCAGACAGGGGTACGTTTGGAAACACCATATATTTT. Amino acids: CASDRGTFGNTIYF.

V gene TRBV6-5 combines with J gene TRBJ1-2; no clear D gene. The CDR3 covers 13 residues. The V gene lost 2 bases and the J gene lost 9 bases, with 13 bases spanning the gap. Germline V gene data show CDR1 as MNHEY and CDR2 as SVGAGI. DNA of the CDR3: TGTGCCAGCAGTTACAAGACTTCTATGAGCTACACCTTC. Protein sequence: CASSYKTSMSYTF.

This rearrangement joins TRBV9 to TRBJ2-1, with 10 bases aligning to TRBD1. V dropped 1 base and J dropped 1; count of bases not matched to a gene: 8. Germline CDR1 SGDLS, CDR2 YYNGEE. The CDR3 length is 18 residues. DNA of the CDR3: TGTGCCAGCAGCGTAAACCGGGACAGGGGCTCTTCCTACAATGAGCAGTTCTTC. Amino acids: CASSVNRDRGSSYNEQFF.

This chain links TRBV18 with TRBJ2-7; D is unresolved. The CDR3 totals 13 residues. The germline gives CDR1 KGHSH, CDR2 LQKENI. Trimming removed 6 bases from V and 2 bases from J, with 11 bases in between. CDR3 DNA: TGTGCCAGCTCGCCCGACTTTACCTACGAGCAGTACTTC. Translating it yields CASSPDFTYEQYF.

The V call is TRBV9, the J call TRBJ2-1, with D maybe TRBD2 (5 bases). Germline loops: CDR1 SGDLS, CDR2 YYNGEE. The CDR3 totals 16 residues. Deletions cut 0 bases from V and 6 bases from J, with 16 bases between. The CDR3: CASSVVIGGSLNEQFF. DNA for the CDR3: TGTGCCAGCAGCGTAGTAATTGGTGGGAGCCTCAATGAGCAGTTCTTC.

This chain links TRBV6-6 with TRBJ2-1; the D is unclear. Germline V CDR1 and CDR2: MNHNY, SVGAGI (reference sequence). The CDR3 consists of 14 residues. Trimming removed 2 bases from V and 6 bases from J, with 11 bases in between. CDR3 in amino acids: CASSYGPGSNEQFF. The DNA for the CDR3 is TGTGCCAGCAGTTACGGTCCAGGATCCAATGAGCAGTTCTTC.